Listed here is a single T cell receptor (beta chain). Its antigen has not been determined. No base quality information exists; no much larger clone differs at one position. This sample was included in a study of cytomegalovirus exposure and HLA in healthy donors (TCRdb year 2017). With regard to the full study: An earlier analysis of roughly 570 of the donors reported approximately 260 Gb of sequence data and 95 million to 140 million unique TCR beta sequences obtained from some 200 million T cells. High-throughput TCR immunosequencing, statistical association of individual TCRs with disease status, and machine learning were combined to predict cytomegalovirus infection status. In a later genetic analysis, genome-wide SNP genotypes for about 65% of the roughly 670 donors were used, and that subset was treated as a discovery cohort. All discovery cohort repertoires had been generated using a single sequencing platform. Both class I and class II loci were covered by HLA typing, at four-digit resolution. Of the 300 to 500 genotyped donors, 75% to 85% were placed in the genetic ancestry cluster associated with self-reported Caucasian donors. The aim of the study was to test whether cataloging public T cell receptors could identify signatures of past pathogen exposure. An earlier analysis of 500 to 650 of the donors applied high-throughput TCR beta sequencing to assess whether each TCR beta V gene segment acted as functional or pseudogenic. On average, about 240,000 unique TCR beta nucleotide sequences were sequenced per donor among 398 genotyped donors of the cohort, with about 19% of those sequences being non-productive. The T cell repertoires of several hundred subjects were profiled by immunosequencing and related to cytomegalovirus serostatus. Donor age, sex, ethnicity and CMV serostatus were compiled alongside the repertoire data. Because of strong linkage in the cohort, roughly five DR-DQ haplotypes were treated as single units for association and clustering. About 300 gigabases of sequencing data and tens of millions of unique TCR sequences were included in an early release covering about 620 HLA-typed donors. Along with the 666-subject first cohort, a separate validation cohort of over 90 different subjects was used. In a later analysis, previously published TCR beta repertoires from some 640 donors were re-analyzed and high-resolution HLA genotyping was added so that TCR occurrence patterns could be studied. The number of donors typed differed by locus, with 629-630 for A, B, C, DRB1 and DQB1, more than 500 for DQA1, 606 for DPA1, and approximately 470 for DPB1. Rather than drawing on any new phenotypic data, the later analysis identified candidate immune exposures from TCR beta sequences and the way those sequences occurred across donors. Findings and caveats that apply to the study as a whole: A further reported finding was that TCR beta sequences accurately predicted the HLA-A and HLA-B alleles for most subjects in the first cohort. A later genetic analysis reported fewer N-insertions in productive TCRs among donors in an Asian-associated ancestry cluster than the approximately 670-donor mean. The sequencing pipeline was judged likely to have produced a cluster of highly shared sequence variants as a technical artifact. Some IMGT-functional V segments, including TRBV6-2 and TRBV6-3, could not be told apart with the 87-base-pair reads, so those segments were excluded. In this cohort, only TCR beta chains were sequenced, and detectable features were limited by the absence of alpha or paired-chain data. Compared with equally common non-associated chains, HLA-associated TCR beta chains in a later analysis were more clonally expanded and had lower generation probabilities. The study listed approximately 160 TCR beta chains as associated with cytomegalovirus. According to a later analysis, parvovirus B19, influenza, CMV and Epstein-Barr virus appeared linked to several top co-occurrence clusters. A later analysis found that TCR association rates varied across HLA loci, with DRB1 alleles showing the most associated TCRs and HLA-C alleles the fewest. The authors suggested that the approach could potentially be extended to other disease states and immunological phenotypes. The earlier analysis of about 600 of the donors excluded some 15 rarely observed V segments, including chromosome 9 orphons, because counts were too low. Correlated functional status among segregating V segments might reflect linkage disequilibrium, but an unknown experimental factor could not be ruled out. The classifier was reported to diagnose cytomegalovirus status with high specificity and sensitivity in both the original cohort and the validation cohort. Broadly in line with IMGT annotations, most TCR beta V segments showed up in productive rearrangements about 87% or about 30% of the time in an earlier analysis of 450 to 750 of the donors. A few of the identified cytomegalovirus-associated TCR beta chains were confirmed in vitro to be specific for cytomegalovirus antigens. At a false discovery rate of 0.05, a later analysis linked approximately 18,000 TCR beta sequences to specific HLA alleles. According to a later analysis, most CMV-associated TCR beta chains appeared to be HLA-restricted, and the HLA associations seemed to be driven largely by CMV exposure. Presence/absence analyses assumed roughly uniform sequencing depth across donors, an assumption that may not hold. Assigning TCR associations to individual alleles was difficult when HLA alleles, especially DR and DQ, strongly co-occurred. While some public TCRs were present in many individuals, most TCR sequences turned up only very rarely across donors. The only immune exposure information available for the cohort was CMV serostatus. An association between a missense DCLRE1C variant and V-gene and J-gene trimming of TCR beta chains was found in a later genetic analysis and replicated in an independent cohort. HLA typing was unavailable for some donors at each locus, so association tests used only the typed subset.

The CDR3, cysteine through phenylalanine, is 15 amino acids long. Only the CDR3 DNA is retained, 45 bases long and in frame from the first base. Looking up the germline V gene yields CDR1 SGHTA and CDR2 FQGNSA. A distance of 10 bases separates the germline ends of V and J, which lose 2 bases and 1 base respectively. Preparation of the library involved the immunoSEQ multiplex PCR assay. For the multiplex PCR, a mixture combining 60 forward primers for TCR Vbeta segments and 13 reverse primers for TCR Jbeta segments was used. The CDR3 region of rearranged TCR beta genes was amplified from genomic DNA with a multiplex PCR assay. Amplified TCR beta libraries were sequenced as 87-base-pair reads on the Illumina HiSeq System. The paper's data handling went like this. A later analysis counted around 72 million unique TCR beta chains across the 670 or so repertoires, and 10 million to 12 million of these chains were shared by at least two donors. Raw reads were error-corrected and collapsed into unique sequences with a nearest-neighbor algorithm that merged closely related sequences to remove PCR and sequencing errors. Alignment of CDR3 sequences to IMGT reference sequences was used to assign V, D and J gene segments. Each retained sequence needed at least a six-nucleotide match to both a V gene segment and a J gene segment. A rearrangement counted as productive if the CDR3 had no stop codons and remained in frame with V and J, and every other rearrangement counted as non-productive. Following IMGT convention, CDR3 was defined as the stretch from the second conserved V-encoded cysteine up to the conserved J-encoded phenylalanine. The earlier analysis of approximately 500 of the donors excluded sequences that lacked an unambiguous match to a single V gene segment. In an earlier analysis of 587 of the donors, a V segment was called functional when productive rearrangements were above 56.7%, and segregating when the standard deviation between donors exceeded 5%. To diagnose cytomegalovirus status from the catalog of TCR beta chain sequences, a statistical classification framework was built. In a later analysis, V and J genes were assigned by comparing TCR nucleotide sequences against IMGT/GENE-DB human TR gene sequences. In a later analysis, CDR3 sequences and most-parsimonious VDJ recombination scenarios were assigned using the TCRdist pipeline. In a later analysis, every TCR beta chain was defined by the combination of its CDR3 amino acid sequence and its V-gene family, and reads without a unique V-gene family were dropped. In a later analysis, 450 to 600 highly shared, low-generation-probability nucleotide sequences were removed to address suspected cross-contamination and a sequencing artifact. A later analysis calculated a clonal expansion index for each public chain from normalized within-repertoire ranks of inferred template counts. A later analysis computed generation probabilities with a VDJ recombination model fitted to out-of-frame rearrangements, and checked the results against IGoR. Hypergeometric tests were used in a later analysis to score TCR-TCR, TCR-HLA and TCR-CMV co-occurrence, with a repertoire-size bias correction applied to the TCR pairs. False discovery rates were estimated in a later analysis by permuting HLA or CMV assignments 20 times. In a later analysis, co-occurring TCRs were grouped with DBSCAN, and TCRdist sequence similarity was added when clustering was performed within HLA-allele-positive subsets. Repertoires with fewer than 30,000 or more than 120,000 public chains were left out of co-occurrence clustering, as were five repertoires with anomalous nucleotide sharing. Not all clones reach the TCRdb copy of this immuneACCESS table, which keeps in-frame sequences only. Checked studies attribute under half of the gap to unresolved V genes and leave the rest unexplained. The V and J calls and clone size come from that table; D and trimming were worked out from the DNA. A total of roughly 150,000 clones appear in this sample, around 73% of them only once. The ten largest clones take up approximately 5.1% of the sample.

The cohort comprised more than 550 healthy bone marrow donors. All cohort members were sampled while nominally healthy, although unrecorded immune exposures were likely present. The donor tested CMV seropositive, placing the donor among the 310 or so seropositive members of the cohort. Every donor gave a peripheral blood sample, and the peripheral blood mononuclear cells from that sample were used for TCR beta sequencing. Genomic DNA was extracted from the blood cell samples with the Qiagen DNeasy Blood Extraction Kit. This receptor chain uses TRBV7-2 and TRBJ2-3; the D gene is possibly TRBD2, with 5 bases matching. The sample taken for sequencing was PBMCs. This receptor was taken from a woman between 18 and 30 years old in good health and CMV-seropositive. CDR3 reads: CASSLKGSGTDTQYF. The DNA sequence is as follows: TGTGCCAGCAGCTTAAAGGGTAGCGGCACAGATACGCAGTATTTT. Joined to the reference TRBV7-2 and TRBJ2-3 proteins, this CDR3 gives the full variable domain: GAGVSQSPSNKVTEKGKDVELRCDPISGHTALYWYRQSLGQGLEFLIYFQGNSAPDKSGLPSDRFSAERTGGSVSTLTIQRTQQEDSAVYLCASSLKGSGTDTQYFGPGTRLTVL.